This T cell receptor (beta chain) originates from a study of cytomegalovirus exposure and HLA in healthy donors (dated by TCRdb to 2015 to 2018). Study-wide context: An earlier analysis of around 600 of the donors reported 250 to 300 Gb of sequence data and 120 million or so unique TCR beta sequences from 190 million or so T cells. An early release covering more than 500 HLA-typed donors comprised 300 to 350 gigabases of sequencing data and roughly 85 million unique TCR sequences. The genetic ancestry cluster associated with self-reported Caucasian donors included 81% of the roughly 390 genotyped donors. The study was designed to test whether signatures of past pathogen exposure could be identified by cataloging public T cell receptors. The T cell repertoires of under 750 subjects were profiled by immunosequencing and related to cytomegalovirus serostatus. Besides the first cohort of roughly 640 subjects, a separate validation cohort made up of over a hundred different subjects was used. High-throughput TCR immunosequencing, statistical association of individual TCRs with disease status, and machine learning were combined to predict cytomegalovirus infection status. A later analysis re-examined previously published TCR beta repertoires from just over 650 donors and added high-resolution HLA genotyping to investigate patterns of TCR occurrence. Rather than drawing on any new phenotypic data, the later analysis identified candidate immune exposures from TCR beta sequences and the way those sequences occurred across donors. To decide whether each TCR beta V gene segment behaved as functional or pseudogenic, an earlier analysis of fewer than 750 of the donors relied on high-throughput TCR beta sequencing. Alongside the repertoire data, information on donor age, sex, ethnicity and CMV serostatus was compiled. Genome-wide SNP genotypes for about 55% of the roughly 670 donors were used in a later genetic analysis, which treated that subset as a discovery cohort. Every discovery cohort repertoire had been produced on one sequencing platform. HLA typing covered class I and class II loci at four-digit resolution. The number of typed donors differed by locus: about 620-630 for A, B, C, DRB1 and DQB1; approximately 520 for DQA1; fewer than 610 for DPA1; and 450 to 480 for DPB1. Because of strong linkage in the cohort, roughly five DR-DQ haplotypes were treated as single units for association and clustering. On average, around 240,000 unique TCR beta nucleotide sequences were sequenced per donor among a few hundred genotyped donors of the cohort, with 15% to 20% of those sequences being non-productive. What the work shows at the level of the full study, not this receptor alone: In a later analysis, HLA-associated TCR beta chains showed more clonal expansion and lower generation probabilities than non-associated chains that were equally common. In a later analysis, TCR association rates were found to vary across HLA loci, with the most associated TCRs seen for DRB1 alleles and the fewest for HLA-C alleles. A further reported finding was that TCR beta sequences accurately predicted the HLA-A and HLA-B alleles for most subjects in the first cohort. Assigning TCR associations to individual alleles was difficult when HLA alleles, especially DR and DQ, strongly co-occurred. The sequencing pipeline was judged likely to have produced a cluster of highly shared sequence variants as a technical artifact. In a later analysis, several top co-occurrence clusters were reported to appear linked to parvovirus B19, influenza, CMV and Epstein-Barr virus. For the cohort, immune exposure information was limited to CMV serostatus. The classifier was reported to diagnose cytomegalovirus status with high specificity and sensitivity in both the original cohort and the validation cohort. Correlated functional status among segregating V segments might reflect linkage disequilibrium, but an unknown experimental factor could not be ruled out. In a later genetic analysis, fewer N-insertions in productive TCRs were reported among donors in an Asian-associated ancestry cluster than the roughly 700-donor mean. Three of the identified cytomegalovirus-associated TCR beta chains were confirmed in vitro to be specific for cytomegalovirus antigens. In an earlier analysis of some 500 of the donors, most TCR beta V segments appeared in productive rearrangements about 90% or about 30% of the time, broadly matching IMGT annotations. The authors suggested that the approach could potentially be extended to other disease states and immunological phenotypes. The study gave a list of some 150 TCR beta chains associated with cytomegalovirus. Specific HLA alleles were associated with 15,000 to 20,000 TCR beta sequences at a false discovery rate of 0.05 in a later analysis. Sequencing depth was assumed to be roughly uniform across donors in the presence/absence analyses, though that assumption may not hold. This cohort had only TCR beta chains sequenced, and the lack of alpha or paired-chain data limited which features could be detected. In a later genetic analysis, a missense DCLRE1C variant was associated with V-gene and J-gene trimming of TCR beta chains, and the association was replicated in an independent cohort. Because some donors lacked HLA typing at each locus, the association tests relied only on the typed subset. Most TCR sequences were observed very rarely across donors, whereas some public TCRs were present in many individuals. Most CMV-associated TCR beta chains appeared to be HLA-restricted in a later analysis, and the HLA associations seemed to be driven largely by CMV exposure. Because counts were too low, seventeen rarely observed V segments, including chromosome 9 orphons, were left out of the earlier analysis of approximately 500 of the donors.

The library was built by means of the immunoSEQ multiplex PCR assay. The multiplex PCR relied on a mix of 60 forward primers for TCR Vbeta segments and 13 reverse primers for TCR Jbeta segments. Amplification of the CDR3 region of rearranged TCR beta genes was performed with a multiplex PCR assay on genomic DNA. The amplified TCR beta libraries were sequenced on the Illumina HiSeq System as 87-base-pair reads. The source study handled its data this way. A later analysis tallied around 87 million unique TCR beta chains across the approximately 670 repertoires, and approximately 11 million of those chains were shared by two or more donors. A nearest-neighbor algorithm error-corrected the raw reads and collapsed the reads into unique sequences, merging closely related sequences to remove PCR and sequencing errors. V, D and J gene segments were assigned by aligning CDR3 sequences to IMGT reference sequences. For a sequence to be retained, a match of at least six nucleotides was required to both a V gene segment and a J gene segment. Rearrangements were classified as productive when the CDR3 lacked stop codons and remained in frame with V and J, and all other rearrangements were classified as non-productive. Following IMGT convention, CDR3 was defined as the stretch from the second conserved V-encoded cysteine to the conserved J-encoded phenylalanine. In an earlier analysis of approximately 500 of the donors, sequences lacking an unambiguous match to a single V gene segment were excluded. An earlier analysis of over 450 of the donors classified V segments as functional when productive rearrangements were above 56.7% and as segregating when the standard deviation between donors was above 5%. A statistical classification framework was developed to diagnose cytomegalovirus status using the catalog of TCR beta chain sequences. In a later analysis, TCR nucleotide sequences were compared against IMGT/GENE-DB human TR gene sequences so that V and J genes could be assigned. A later analysis assigned CDR3 sequences and most-parsimonious VDJ recombination scenarios with the TCRdist pipeline. In a later analysis, each TCR beta chain was defined by its CDR3 amino acid sequence together with its V-gene family, and reads lacking a unique V-gene family were excluded. In a later analysis, several hundred highly shared, low-generation-probability nucleotide sequences were removed to address suspected cross-contamination and a sequencing artifact. For each public chain, a later analysis derived a clonal expansion index from normalized ranks of inferred template counts within each repertoire. In a later analysis, generation probabilities were computed using a VDJ recombination model fitted to out-of-frame rearrangements, and the results were checked against IGoR. In a later analysis, hypergeometric tests were used to score TCR-TCR, TCR-HLA and TCR-CMV co-occurrence, with a repertoire-size bias correction applied to TCR pairs. False discovery rates were estimated in a later analysis by permuting HLA or CMV assignments 20 times. In a later analysis, co-occurring TCRs were grouped with DBSCAN, and TCRdist sequence similarity was added when clustering was performed within HLA-allele-positive subsets. For co-occurrence clustering, repertoires with fewer than 30,000 or more than 120,000 public chains were excluded, along with roughly 5 repertoires with anomalous nucleotide sharing. The immuneACCESS repertoire file appears here via TCRdb, limited to in-frame rearrangements. These files lack a portion of the clones; in checked studies, under half of the deficit traces to unresolved V genes, and the cause of the others is not known. V and J calls and clone size come straight from that table; D and trimming were deduced from the DNA. Within this sample are roughly 86,000 clones, with just over 70% of them counted one time only. The ten largest clonotypes hold almost 8.5% of the sample.

The cohort comprised some 730 healthy bone marrow donors. At the time of sampling, all cohort members were nominally healthy, though unrecorded immune exposures were likely present. The donor tested CMV seronegative and was one of the 352 seronegative cohort members. Every donor gave a peripheral blood sample, and the peripheral blood mononuclear cells from that sample were used for TCR beta sequencing. Genomic DNA was extracted from the blood cell samples with the Qiagen DNeasy Blood Extraction Kit. A note on this clone: It lacks a known antigen. No base quality values were provided; no much bigger clone lies one nucleotide off.

This sequence originates from a man between 60 and 75 years old in good health and CMV-seronegative. The sequenced material came from PBMCs.

The nucleotides are TGTGCCAGCAGTTGGAGGACTAGCGGTTACACAGATACGCAGTATTTT. This translates into CASSWRTSGYTDTQYF. The chain links TRBV28 with TRBJ2-3; TRBD2 lines up with 10 middle nucleotides. Germline trimming: 4 bases from V, 2 bases from J; junction bases outside gene matches: 6. Taken from the germline V gene, the CDR1 and CDR2 loops are MDHEN and SYDVKM. The CDR3 covers 16 residues, taking in both the cysteine and the phenylalanine. Just CDR3 DNA is preserved here, 48 bases in frame from base 1.